Described below is a single TCR beta chain sequence and its context. PCR was performed using 60 Vbeta and 13 Jbeta primers. Sequenced by immunoSEQ multiplex PCR; TCRdb stores in-frame clones only, minus some. This specimen shows just under 65,000 clones; the ten leading clones hold 15% to 20%. The CDR3 is made up of 12 amino acids. V dropped 4 bases and J dropped 7 bases, with 13 bases sitting between them. CDR1 is GTSNPN and CDR2 is SVGIG in the germline V gene (reference sequence). This entry comes from a study of cytomegalovirus exposure and HLA in healthy donors. The receptor was derived from a boy between 10 and 17 years old in good health and CMV-seronegative. V gene TRBV30 combines with J gene TRBJ2-5; D unresolved. The sequenced material came from PBMCs. The CDR3 reads CAWIHPPGTQYF. CDR3 coding DNA: TGTGCCTGGATCCACCCGCCAGGGACCCAGTACTTC.